This T cell receptor (beta chain) is drawn from a study of shared clonotypes between healthy human individuals. Looked up from germline, CDR1 is SGHVS and CDR2 is FNYEAQ. The CDR3 sequence is 13 residues long. Trimming removed 6 bases from V and 4 bases from J; junction bases left unmatched: 6. Study-wide points: The naive CD4 repertoires of a handful of donors were compared, and around 4.9% of clonotypes were shared. Sampling was confined to blood; repertoires within tissues likely differ.

Comment on this clone: Its cognate antigen is unknown.

The study ran the assay at deep level. Libraries were prepared by immunoSEQ multiplex PCR; TCRdb keeps only in-frame clonotypes and omits some of them. The sample consists of over a million clones, more than 95% of them appearing once. Sequences were obtained from naive CD4+ T cells sorted from blood. Indicated subset: CD45RA+ positively selected. The chain couples TRBV7-6 to TRBJ2-7; 7 bases are shared with TRBD1. This clonotype was obtained from a man aged 30 to 45 in good health. Here the CDR3 DNA reads TGTGCCAGCAGTTCCCTACAGGGGTACGAGCAGTACTTC. Its protein product is CASSSLQGYEQYF.